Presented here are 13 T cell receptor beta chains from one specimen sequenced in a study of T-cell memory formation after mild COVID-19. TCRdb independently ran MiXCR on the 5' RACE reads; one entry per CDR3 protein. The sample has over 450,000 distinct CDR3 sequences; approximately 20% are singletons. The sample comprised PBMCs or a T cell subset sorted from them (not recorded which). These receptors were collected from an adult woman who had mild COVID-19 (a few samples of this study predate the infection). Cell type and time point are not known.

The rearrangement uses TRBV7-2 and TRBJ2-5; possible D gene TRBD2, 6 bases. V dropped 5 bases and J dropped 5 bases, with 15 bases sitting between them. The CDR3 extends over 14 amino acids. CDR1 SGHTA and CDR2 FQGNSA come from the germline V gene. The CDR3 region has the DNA TGTGCCAGCAGCCCTGGACTATACTACGAGACCCAGTACTTC. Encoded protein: CASSPGLYYETQYF.

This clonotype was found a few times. The CDR3 DNA reads as TGCGCCAGCAGCTTGGATGGGGGCGCGGGGACCCAGCATTTT. This encodes CASSLDGGAGTQHF. The chain links TRBV5-1 to TRBJ1-5, with D maybe TRBD1 (6 bases). V lost 0 bases and J 11 bases, leaving 15 bases between the germline ends. CDR3 length: 14 residues. Looked up from germline, CDR1 is SGHRS and CDR2 is YFSETQ.

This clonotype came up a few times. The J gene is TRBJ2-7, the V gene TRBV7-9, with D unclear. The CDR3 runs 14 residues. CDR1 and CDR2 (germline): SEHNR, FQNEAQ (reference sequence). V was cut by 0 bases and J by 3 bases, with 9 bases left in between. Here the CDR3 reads CASSLATQDYEQYF. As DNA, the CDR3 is TGTGCCAGCAGCTTAGCGACGCAGGACTACGAGCAGTACTTC. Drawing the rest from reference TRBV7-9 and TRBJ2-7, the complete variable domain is DTGVSQNPRHKITKRGQNVTFRCDPISEHNRLYWYRQTLGQGPEFLTYFQNEAQLEKSRLLSDRFSAERPKGSFSTLEIQRTEQGDSAMYLCASSLATQDYEQYFGPGTRLTVT.

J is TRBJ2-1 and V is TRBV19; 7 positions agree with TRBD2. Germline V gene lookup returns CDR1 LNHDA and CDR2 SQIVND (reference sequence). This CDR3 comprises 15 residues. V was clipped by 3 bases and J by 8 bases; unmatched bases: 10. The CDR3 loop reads CASSMRGSARDEQFF. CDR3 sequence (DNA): TGTGCCAGTAGTATGCGGGGGTCCGCGCGGGATGAGCAGTTCTTC.

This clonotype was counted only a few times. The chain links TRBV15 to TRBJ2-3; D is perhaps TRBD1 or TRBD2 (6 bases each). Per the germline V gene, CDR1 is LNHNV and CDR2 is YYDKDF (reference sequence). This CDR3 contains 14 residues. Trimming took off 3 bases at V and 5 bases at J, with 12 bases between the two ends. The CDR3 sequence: CATSSRRGLDTQYF. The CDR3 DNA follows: TGTGCCACCAGCAGTCGCCGGGGGCTAGATACGCAGTATTTT.

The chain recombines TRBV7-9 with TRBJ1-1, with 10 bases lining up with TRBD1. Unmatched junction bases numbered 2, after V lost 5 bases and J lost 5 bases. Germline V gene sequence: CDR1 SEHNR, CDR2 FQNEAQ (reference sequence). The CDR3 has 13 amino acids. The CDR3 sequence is CASSVDRGTEAFF. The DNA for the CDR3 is TGTGCCAGCAGCGTGGACAGGGGGACTGAAGCTTTCTTT.

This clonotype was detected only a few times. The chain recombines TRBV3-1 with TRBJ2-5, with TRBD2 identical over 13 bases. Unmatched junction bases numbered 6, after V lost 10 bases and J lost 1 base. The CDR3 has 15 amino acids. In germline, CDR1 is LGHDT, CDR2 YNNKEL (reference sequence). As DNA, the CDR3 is TGTGCCACTCGGACTAGCGGGGGACCCCAAGAGACCCAGTACTTC. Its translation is CATRTSGGPQETQYF.

Here the CDR3 reads CASSPGGLRTDTQYF. CDR3 nucleotide sequence: TGTGCCAGCAGCCCCGGGGGGCTGCGCACAGATACGCAGTATTTT. This rearrangement joins TRBV7-2 to TRBJ2-3; D is possibly TRBD2 (7 bases). Germline V gene sequence: CDR1 SGHTA, CDR2 FQGNSA. The CDR3 extends over 15 amino acids. With 5 bases removed from V and 1 base from J, the gap between germline ends came to 13 bases.

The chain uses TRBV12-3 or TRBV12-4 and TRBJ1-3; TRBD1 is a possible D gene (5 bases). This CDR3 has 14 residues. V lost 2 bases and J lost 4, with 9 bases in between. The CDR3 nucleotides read TGTGCCAGCAGTTTAAGGGGCTTGGGAAACACCATATATTTT. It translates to CASSLRGLGNTIYF.

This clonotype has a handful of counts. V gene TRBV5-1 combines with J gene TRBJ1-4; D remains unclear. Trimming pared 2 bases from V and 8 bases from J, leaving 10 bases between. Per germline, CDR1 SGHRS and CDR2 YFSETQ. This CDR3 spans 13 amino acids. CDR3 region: CASSFGNWEKLFF. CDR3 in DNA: TGCGCCAGCAGCTTCGGGAATTGGGAAAAACTGTTTTTT.

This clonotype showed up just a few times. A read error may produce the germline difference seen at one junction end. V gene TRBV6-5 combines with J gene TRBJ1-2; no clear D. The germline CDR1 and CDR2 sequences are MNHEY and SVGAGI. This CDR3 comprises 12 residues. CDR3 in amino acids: CASRGNGLPPFF. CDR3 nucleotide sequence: TGTGCCAGCAGGGGCAACGGTCTTCCTCCCTTCTTC.

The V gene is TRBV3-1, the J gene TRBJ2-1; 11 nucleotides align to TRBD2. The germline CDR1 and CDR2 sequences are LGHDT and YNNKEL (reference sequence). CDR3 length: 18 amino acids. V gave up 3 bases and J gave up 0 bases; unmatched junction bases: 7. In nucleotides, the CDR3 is TGTGCCAGCAGCCAGGATACTAGCGGGAGTTTCTCCTACAATGAGCAGTTCTTC. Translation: CASSQDTSGSFSYNEQFF.

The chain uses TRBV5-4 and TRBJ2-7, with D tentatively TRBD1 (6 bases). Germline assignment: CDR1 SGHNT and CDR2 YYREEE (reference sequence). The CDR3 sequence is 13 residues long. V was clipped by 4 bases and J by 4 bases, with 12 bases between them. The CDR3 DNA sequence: TGTGCCAGCAGCAACCAGGGGCGGTACGAGCAGTACTTC. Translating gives CASSNQGRYEQYF. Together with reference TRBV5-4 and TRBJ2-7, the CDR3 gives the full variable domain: ETGVTQSPTHLIKTRGQQVTLRCSSQSGHNTVSWYQQALGQGPQFIFQYYREEENGRGNFPPRFSGLQFPNYSSELNVNALELDDSALYLCASSNQGRYEQYFGPGTRLTVT.